Listed below are T cell receptor beta chains from one sample, sequenced in a study of shared clonotypes between healthy human individuals. TCRdb's table, derived via immunoSEQ multiplex PCR, lists solely in-frame clones and lacks some. Of about 490,000 clones in the sample, about three quarters were seen once. Sequencing was performed on PBMCs. These receptors came from a woman in her thirties or forties in good health. Some clones in this sample may be carry-over from other donors' samples. Both conserved end residues are part of each CDR3.

>TRBV27|TRBJ2-7
CASRLLAGPYEQYF
>TRBV2|TRBJ1-1
CASSERGQGEFTEAFF
>TRBV5-1|TRBJ2-1
CASRVGEHNEQFF
>TRBV11-2|TRBJ2-5
CASRRGGGETQYF
>TRBV7-8|TRBJ1-2
CASSRDRVGGYTF
>TRBV28|TRBJ2-3
CASSALSGRVGDTQYF
>TRBV11-2|TRBJ2-1
CASSLDWGGGPYNEQFF
>TRBV28|TRBJ1-5
CASRGGNQPQHF
>TRBV7-6|TRBJ1-1
CASSPAGRGAEAFF
>TRBV23-1|TRBJ2-1
CASSQAPGTEINEQFF
>TRBV19|TRBJ1-5
CASSMGEVRPQHF